A selection of T cell receptor beta chains follows, all from one sample in a study of T cell repertoires in cytomegalovirus infection. TCRdb re-called the reads through MiXCR, storing one row per CDR3 protein. The profile shows about 490,000 distinct CDR3 sequences, around 11% of them singletons. The sequenced material came from PBMCs. The receptors derive from a human donor in good health (CMV status not recorded). Some clones in this sample may be carry-over from other donors' samples. Both conserved end residues are part of each CDR3. A D gene is named only where the DNA matches it firmly. Size values are once, few and many counts, or a class for expanded clones, and some rows have none.

>many|TRBV28|TRBD2|TRBJ2-3
CASSITGTSGTDTQYF
TGTGCCAGCAGTATAACCGGGACTAGCGGAACAGATACGCAGTATTTT
>many|TRBV24-1|TRBD1|TRBJ1-2
CATSDPVSGGYGYTF
TGTGCCACCAGTGATCCGGTATCAGGGGGCTATGGCTACACCTTC
>many|TRBV7-3|.|TRBJ2-1
CASSLSSRLGNEQFF
TGTGCCAGCAGCTTAAGTAGTAGGTTAGGGAATGAGCAGTTCTTC
>many|TRBV11-3|.|TRBJ2-3
CASSGGTRTDTDTQYF
TGTGCCAGCAGCGGGGGGACACGAACCGACACAGATACGCAGTATTTT
>many|TRBV7-6|TRBD1|TRBJ2-7
CASSARQGLSSYEQYF
TGTGCCAGCAGCGCACGACAGGGGCTTAGCTCCTACGAGCAGTACTTC
>.|TRBV19|.|TRBJ1-1
CASSNPGREAFF
TGTGCCAGTAGTAACCCTGGGAGGGAAGCTTTCTTT
>once|TRBV20-1|.|TRBJ1-4
CSARARQATNEKLFF
TGCAGTGCTAGAGCCCGACAGGCAACTAATGAAAAACTGTTTTTT
>many|TRBV9|TRBD1|TRBJ2-2
CASSADRMNTGELFF
TGTGCCAGCAGCGCGGACAGGATGAACACCGGGGAGCTGTTTTTT
>.|TRBV29-1|TRBD1|TRBJ1-1
CSVEGTGAQETEAFF
TGCAGCGTTGAGGGGACAGGGGCCCAGGAAACTGAAGCTTTCTTT
>many|TRBV7-2|.|TRBJ1-4
CASSPGPREKLFF
TGTGCCAGCAGCCCCGGACCACGGGAAAAACTGTTTTTT
>.|TRBV5-4|.|TRBJ1-1
CASSLAFRGGGNTEAFF
TGTGCCAGCAGCTTGGCCTTTCGGGGGGGGGGTAACACTGAAGCTTTCTTT
>.|TRBV15|.|TRBJ1-5
CATSRVTFNQPQHF
TGTGCCACCAGCAGAGTTACTTTCAATCAGCCCCAGCATTTT
>many|TRBV4-2|.|TRBJ2-3
CASSQWSGGSDTQYF
TGTGCCAGCAGCCAATGGAGCGGAGGGTCAGATACGCAGTATTTT
>many|TRBV2|.|TRBJ1-6
CASSEEAGINSPLHF
TGTGCCAGCAGTGAAGAGGCAGGGATTAATTCACCCCTCCACTTT
>many|TRBV11-2|.|TRBJ1-5
CASSFNRDQPQHF
TGTGCCAGCAGCTTTAACAGGGACCAGCCCCAGCATTTT
>many|TRBV28|TRBD2|TRBJ2-4
CASSSPASGNIQYF
TGTGCCAGCAGTTCCCCGGCTAGCGGTAACATTCAGTACTTC
>few|TRBV3-1|.|TRBJ1-2
CASSPGPLGQRVSWGYTF
TGTGCCAGCAGCCCGGGACCTCTCGGACAGAGAGTATCTTGGGGCTACACCTTC
>many|TRBV12-3/TRBV12-4|.|TRBJ1-2
CASSIGSRYGYTF
TGTGCCAGCAGTATCGGGAGCCGCTATGGCTACACCTTC
>many|TRBV6-5|TRBD1|TRBJ2-7
CASSYSRDRVTSSYEQYF
TGTGCCAGCAGTTACTCGAGGGACAGGGTGACTAGCTCCTACGAGCAGTACTTC
>many|TRBV27|.|TRBJ1-6
CASSPPESSPLHF
TGTGCCAGCAGTCCCCCAGAGAGTTCACCCCTCCACTTT
>few|TRBV24-1|TRBD2|TRBJ2-1
CATSGGDFYEQFF
TGTGCCACCAGCGGGGGGGACTTTTATGAGCAGTTCTTC
>many|TRBV5-6|.|TRBJ1-2
CASSLAGGANYGYTF
TGTGCCAGCAGCTTGGCTGGGGGGGCTAACTATGGCTACACCTTC